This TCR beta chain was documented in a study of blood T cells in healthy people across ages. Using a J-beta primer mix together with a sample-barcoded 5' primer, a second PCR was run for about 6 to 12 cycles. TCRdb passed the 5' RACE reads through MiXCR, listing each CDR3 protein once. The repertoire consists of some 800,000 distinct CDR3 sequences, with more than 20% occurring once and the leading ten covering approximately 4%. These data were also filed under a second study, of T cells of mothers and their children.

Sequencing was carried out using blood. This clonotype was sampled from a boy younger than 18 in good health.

The CDR3 here is CASSLVGYSGSRSDTQYF. The CDR3 DNA follows: TGTGCCAGCAGCTTAGTAGGGTATAGCGGGAGTCGCTCAGATACGCAGTATTTT. J is TRBJ2-3 and V is TRBV7-2, with TRBD2 matching over 9 bases. From germline, CDR1 is SGHTA and CDR2 FQGNSA. With 1 base clipped from V and 4 bases from J, the junction kept 12 bases outside the gene matches. The CDR3 is made up of 18 amino acids.